These 32 T cell receptor beta chains were sequenced from one sample in a study of cytomegalovirus exposure and HLA in healthy donors. PCR amplification relied on 60 Vbeta primers (plus 13 Jbeta primers). The assay was immunoSEQ multiplex PCR, and TCRdb's table has in-frame clones only and misses some. Among around 120,000 clones listed, more than 65% were seen once. Sequences were obtained from PBMCs. The source is a human donor in good health.

This chain links TRBV5-1 with TRBJ2-1; TRBD2 matches at 7 bases. CDR1 is SGHRS, CDR2 YFSETQ, per germline. Trimming removed 6 bases from V and 4 bases from J; junction bases left unmatched: 7. The CDR3 has 14 amino acids. CDR3 amino acids: CASTGGRTYNEQFF. DNA of the CDR3: TGCGCCAGCACGGGGGGACGCACTTACAATGAGCAGTTCTTC.

J is TRBJ2-3 and V is TRBV5-8, with 10 bases matching TRBD1. The J segment lost 2 bases and the V segment lost 4 bases, leaving 7 bases of the junction unmatched. This CDR3 region has 16 residues. Per the germline V gene, CDR1 is SGHTS and CDR2 is YDEGEE. CDR3 sequence (DNA): TGTGCCAGCAGCACTGGGGACAGGGGAAACACAGATACGCAGTATTTT. Its translation is CASSTGDRGNTDTQYF.

This chain uses TRBV9 with TRBJ2-1; D remains unclear. CDR3 length: 14 residues. V lost 1 base, J lost 7 bases, and 12 bases lay in between. The germline CDR1 and CDR2 sequences are SGDLS and YYNGEE. The CDR3 DNA reads as TGTGCCAGCAGCGTAAATCCCTTCGGGAATGAGCAGTTCTTC. Translating gives CASSVNPFGNEQFF.

The rearrangement uses TRBV7-9 and TRBJ1-1; no firm D call. Germline loops: CDR1 SEHNR, CDR2 FQNEAQ (reference sequence). Between the trimmed V and J ends, which lost 8 bases and 5 bases, there was a span of 15 bases. The CDR3 runs to 13 residues. This CDR3 reads CASRNEGGTEAFF. The CDR3 bases are TGTGCCAGCCGTAACGAGGGAGGGACTGAAGCTTTCTTT.

This chain joins TRBV18 and TRBJ1-1, with D tentatively TRBD1 (5 bases). Germline loops: CDR1 KGHSH, CDR2 LQKENI. The V and J ends lost 1 base and 7 bases respectively, with 7 bases between them. This CDR3 is 12 amino acids long. CDR3 nucleotides: TGTGCCAGCTCACCACAAGGGGATGAAGCTTTCTTT. Encoded protein: CASSPQGDEAFF.

The rearrangement joins TRBV5-5 to TRBJ1-1; possible D gene TRBD1, 6 bases. This CDR3 spans 16 amino acids. The germline V gene encodes CDR1 SGHKS and CDR2 YYEKEE (reference sequence). V lost 4 bases and J lost 0, with 16 bases in between. The CDR3 sequence is CASSRNPTGVNTEAFF. The CDR3 DNA is TGTGCCAGCAGCCGCAATCCGACAGGAGTGAACACTGAAGCTTTCTTT.

This clone was detected only a few times. The gene calls are TRBV28 and TRBJ1-5; D gene uncertain. Between the trimmed V and J ends, which lost 3 bases and 5 bases, there was a span of 11 bases. The CDR3 length is 14 residues. Germline CDR1 and CDR2: MDHEN and SYDVKM. The CDR3 reads CASSLAVRDQPQHF. Written as DNA, the CDR3 is TGTGCCAGCAGTTTGGCGGTAAGAGATCAGCCCCAGCATTTT.

V and J are TRBV7-2 and TRBJ1-5, with D possibly being TRBD1 (5 bases). The CDR3 runs to 13 residues. Trimming shortened V by 1 base and J by 5 bases, and 6 bases separated the two germline ends. CDR1 and CDR2 from the germline V gene are SGHTA and FQGNSA. Here the CDR3 reads CASSLVRDQPQHF. CDR3 coding DNA: TGTGCCAGCAGCTTAGTCAGGGATCAGCCCCAGCATTTT.

This sequence joins TRBV19 and TRBJ1-1, with D unresolved. Germline CDR1 and CDR2: LNHDA and SQIVND (reference sequence). The CDR3 covers 14 residues. V lost 7 bases and J lost 6, with 18 bases in between. CDR3 in DNA: TGTGCCAGTACCGCGACGAGGGTTCGGGCTGAAGCTTTCTTT. Translated: CASTATRVRAEAFF. Using reference TRBV19 and TRBJ1-1 for the parts outside the CDR3, the full variable domain is DGGITQSPKYLFRKEGQNVTLSCEQNLNHDAMYWYRQDPGQGLRLIYYSQIVNDFQKGDIAEGYSVSREKKESFPLTVTSAQKNPTAFYLCASTATRVRAEAFFGQGTRLTVV.

The count of this clone is one. The CDR3 sequence: CASSSRDSFLTEAFF. The CDR3 region has the DNA TGTGCCAGCAGCTCCCGGGACAGTTTCCTCACTGAAGCTTTCTTT. This chain uses TRBV7-6 with TRBJ1-1; 7 nucleotides match TRBD1. The V segment lost 4 bases and the J segment 4 bases; nucleotides outside the gene matches: 9. The CDR3 totals 15 residues. CDR1 and CDR2 (germline): SGHVS, FNYEAQ.

This rearrangement joins TRBV5-4 to TRBJ1-2; TRBD1 matches 8 bases. The CDR3 contains 13 residues. Germline trimming cut 3 bases from V and 7 bases from J; bases unmatched to any gene: 5. CDR1 is SGHNT, CDR2 YYREEE, per germline (reference sequence). The DNA for the CDR3 is TGTGCCAGCAGCTCCACAGGGGGTGTTGGCTACACCTTC. Its protein product is CASSSTGGVGYTF.

V is TRBV19 and J is TRBJ2-3, with 7 bases that match TRBD1. Trimming cost V 5 bases and J 0 bases; bases outside gene matches: 8. Germline assignment: CDR1 LNHDA and CDR2 SQIVND (reference sequence). This CDR3 is built from 16 residues. DNA of the CDR3: TGTGCCAGTAGTCATCCGGGACAGCCAAGCACAGATACGCAGTATTTT. It codes for CASSHPGQPSTDTQYF.

Of note for this clone: Other DNA sequences in the sample encode the same CDR3. V and J are TRBV12-5 and TRBJ1-1, with 11 bases aligning to TRBD1. CDR1 is LGHNT and CDR2 is FRNRAP in the germline V gene. V was pared by 6 bases and J by 4 bases, with 4 bases of the junction left unmatched. This CDR3 region has 14 residues. The CDR3 nucleotides read TGTGCTAGTGGGGGACAGGGGGGAGGCACTGAAGCTTTCTTT. Protein sequence: CASGGQGGGTEAFF.

V is TRBV27 and J is TRBJ2-5; 8 nucleotides agree with TRBD1. The CDR3 runs to 15 residues. Germline lookup yields CDR1 MNHEY and CDR2 SMNVEV (reference sequence). Germline trimming cut 0 bases from V and 5 bases from J; bases unmatched to any gene: 5. In DNA form, the CDR3 reads TGTGCCAGCAGTTTATCGCTAGGACAGGGCGAGACCCAGTACTTC. This translates into CASSLSLGQGETQYF.

The J gene is TRBJ2-3, the V gene TRBV15, with a possible D match to TRBD1 (6 bases). V lost 0 bases and J 6 bases, leaving 16 bases between the germline ends. This CDR3 region has 16 residues. CDR1 and CDR2 (germline): LNHNV, YYDKDF (reference sequence). The DNA of the CDR3 is TGTGCCACCAGCAGAGATCTGCCAGGGGTTTTGGATACGCAGTATTTT. This translates into CATSRDLPGVLDTQYF.

The chain employs TRBV13 and TRBJ2-7; D unresolved. CDR3 length equals 13 residues. With 8 bases removed from V and 0 bases from J, the gap between germline ends came to 11 bases. The V gene's germline CDR1 is PRHDT and CDR2 FYEKMQ (reference sequence). CDR3 residues: CASAQANSYEQYF. Here the CDR3 DNA reads TGTGCCAGCGCTCAGGCTAACTCCTACGAGCAGTACTTC.

The chain recombines TRBV7-2 with TRBJ1-3; 8 bases match TRBD1. Trimming at V came to 5 bases and at J to 2 bases, leaving 8 bases not matched to a gene. The CDR3 contains 16 residues. Germline V gene data show CDR1 as SGHTA and CDR2 as FQGNSA. CDR3: CASSPQGAGAGNTIYF. The CDR3 DNA reads as TGTGCCAGCAGCCCCCAGGGGGCAGGGGCTGGAAACACCATATATTTT.

The J gene is TRBJ2-5, the V gene TRBV6-1; TRBD1 matches 9 bases. Matching the DNA end better, TRBJ2-7 makes the J call doubtful. Germline V gene data show CDR1 as MNHNS and CDR2 as SASEGT. The CDR3 has 16 amino acids. The chain's CDR3 is CASSDSRDRVSYEQYF. CDR3 nucleotide sequence: TGTGCCAGCAGTGATTCCCGGGACAGGGTCTCCTACGAGCAGTACTTC.

This chain joins TRBV14 and TRBJ1-4; TRBD1 agrees at 11 bases. CDR1 is SGHDN, CDR2 FVKESK, per germline. V lost 5 bases to trimming and J lost 7 bases; unmatched junction nucleotides: 9. This CDR3 is 16 amino acids long. The CDR3 bases are TGTGCCAGCAGCAGGCTGGGACAGGGGGATGTTGAAAAACTGTTTTTT. It specifies CASSRLGQGDVEKLFF.

The V and J genes are TRBV2 and TRBJ2-5, with 11 bases fitting TRBD2. Matching the DNA end better, TRBJ2-7 makes the J call doubtful. Looked up from germline, CDR1 is SNHLY and CDR2 is FYNNEI. The length of the CDR3 is 15 residues. CDR3 protein: CASRVRGLAEAEQYF. Here the CDR3 DNA reads TGTGCCAGCAGAGTACGGGGACTAGCGGAGGCCGAGCAGTACTTC.

The CDR3: CASSIQRESYEQYF. In nucleotides, the CDR3 is TGTGCCAGTAGTATCCAGCGGGAGTCCTACGAGCAGTACTTC. The J gene is TRBJ2-7, the V gene TRBV19; 8 bases map to TRBD2. The V and J ends lost 3 bases and 1 base, in that order; junction bases with no gene match: 2. CDR1 is LNHDA and CDR2 is SQIVND in the germline V gene (reference sequence). The length of the CDR3 is 14 residues.

This chain uses TRBV28 with TRBJ1-6, with 7 bases fitting TRBD1. With 3 bases clipped from V and 0 bases from J, the junction kept 20 bases outside the gene matches. CDR3 length equals 22 residues. Germline CDR1 MDHEN, CDR2 SYDVKM. CDR3 amino acids: CASSFLGPAGNRGSSYNSPLHF. CDR3 sequence (DNA): TGTGCCAGCAGTTTCCTTGGCCCCGCCGGAAACAGGGGAAGCTCCTATAATTCACCCCTCCACTTT.

V is TRBV4-2 and J is TRBJ2-7; 11 positions agree with TRBD2. CDR1 and CDR2 from the germline V gene are LGHNA and YNFKEQ. The junction had 4 bases not matched to a gene; V was cut back by 3 bases and J by 0 bases. The CDR3 is 16 residues long. The CDR3 is CASSHVTSGSSYEQYF. In DNA form, the CDR3 reads TGTGCCAGCAGCCACGTAACTAGCGGGAGCTCCTACGAGCAGTACTTC.

The V gene is TRBV7-9, the J gene TRBJ2-5; 8 nucleotides align to TRBD1. The V gene end was trimmed by 5 bases and the J gene end by 4 bases; junction bases not matched to a gene: 6. CDR3 length: 14 residues. Germline V CDR1 and CDR2: SEHNR, FQNEAQ (reference sequence). The CDR3 region has the DNA TGTGCCAGCAGCCACACTACAGGGGGAGAGACCCAGTACTTC. It is translated as CASSHTTGGETQYF.

The chain is built from TRBV2 and TRBJ2-2; the D is unclear. Per the germline V gene, CDR1 is SNHLY and CDR2 is FYNNEI. The ends were cut back, 4 bases at V and 0 bases at J, with 9 bases in the middle. The CDR3 has 15 residues. The CDR3 loop reads CASSVGGSNTGELFF. The CDR3 nucleotides are TGTGCCAGCAGTGTAGGCGGATCGAACACCGGGGAGCTGTTTTTT.

J is TRBJ2-1 and V is TRBV5-5; 8 nucleotides align to TRBD2. The trim removed 0 bases at V and 15 bases at J, leaving 8 bases unmatched. CDR1 SGHKS and CDR2 YYEKEE come from the germline V gene (reference sequence). The length of the CDR3 is 13 residues. The CDR3, as DNA: TGTGCCAGCAGCTTGGACCTAGCGGGTCGGTCGTTCTTC. This codes for CASSLDLAGRSFF. Variable domain in full (rest from reference TRBV5-5 and TRBJ2-1): DAGVTQSPTHLIKTRGQQVTLRCSPISGHKSVSWYQQVLGQGPQFIFQYYEKEERGRGNFPDRFSARQFPNYSSELNVNALLLGDSALYLCASSLDLAGRSFFGPGTRLTVL.

J is TRBJ2-1 and V is TRBV5-1, with 10 bases fitting TRBD1. This CDR3 contains 14 residues. Germline CDR1 and CDR2: SGHRS and YFSETQ. With 0 bases clipped from V and 9 bases from J, the junction kept 3 bases outside the gene matches. This CDR3 reads CASSLGGQGSEQFF. The CDR3 bases are TGCGCCAGCAGCTTGGGGGGACAGGGGAGTGAGCAGTTCTTC.

The genes are TRBV30 and TRBJ1-2; weak D call: TRBD1 (5 bases). This CDR3 has 16 amino acids. The V end lost 0 bases, the J end lost 8 bases, and 22 bases lay between the germline ends. The germline CDR1 and CDR2 sequences are GTSNPN and SVGIG (reference sequence). The CDR3 region has the DNA TGTGCCTGGAGTGTGTTTTTGCTCTCACGGGGGAGGGGCTACACCTTC. Translating it yields CAWSVFLLSRGRGYTF.

The chain uses TRBV7-6 and TRBJ2-2; D might be TRBD2 (6 bases). The CDR3 runs 16 residues. V was shortened by 3 bases and J by 1 base, with 12 bases between the two germline ends. In germline, CDR1 is SGHVS, CDR2 FNYEAQ. In DNA form, the CDR3 reads TGTGCCAGCAGCTTTATCCCGGGGGAGAACACCGGGGAGCTGTTTTTT. This sequence encodes CASSFIPGENTGELFF.

The J gene is TRBJ2-2, the V gene TRBV9; D ambiguous. Germline assignment: CDR1 SGDLS and CDR2 YYNGEE. Trimming cost V 5 bases and J 1 base, with 12 bases left between them. The CDR3 is 15 amino acids. The CDR3 loop is CASSLGVVNTGELFF. CDR3 nucleotide sequence: TGTGCCAGCAGTTTAGGAGTCGTGAACACCGGGGAGCTGTTTTTT.

The chain carries TRBV28 and TRBJ2-1; the match to TRBD2 covers 9 bases. This CDR3 is 16 amino acids long. The germline gives CDR1 MDHEN, CDR2 SYDVKM. J gave up 0 bases and V 1 base, and 1 base lay outside the gene matches. CDR3 region: CASSLYSGSSYNEQFF. The DNA for the CDR3 is TGTGCCAGCAGTTTATATAGCGGGAGCTCCTACAATGAGCAGTTCTTC.

A few counts support this clone. The J gene is TRBJ2-1, the V gene TRBV6-5; TRBD2 matches at 10 bases. Germline V gene lookup returns CDR1 MNHEY and CDR2 SVGAGI. There are 15 residues in the CDR3. J was trimmed by 6 bases and V by 4 bases; bases with no gene match: 6. CDR3 sequence: CASSSGLAVSNEQFF. CDR3 coding DNA: TGTGCCAGCAGTTCTGGACTAGCGGTTTCCAATGAGCAGTTCTTC.